The clone carrying this TCR beta chain turned up a few times. The data derive from a study of T cell changes during pregnancy in multiple sclerosis. Assay: immunoSEQ multiplex PCR; the TCRdb copy retains only in-frame clones and omits some. The table lists 40,000 to 60,000 clones, around 90% of them singletons, with less than 0.6% in the top ten. V lost 3 bases to trimming and J lost 5 bases, with 14 bases between them. The CDR3 loop spans 15 amino acids. Germline loops: CDR1 SGDLS, CDR2 YYNGEE. Here the sequenced sample was CD4+ T cells from peripheral blood mononuclear cells, taken in the third trimester of pregnancy. This chain uses TRBV9 with TRBJ1-4, with a weak D call TRBD1 (6 bases). This clonotype was sampled from a female donor with multiple sclerosis, enrolled in a pregnancy study. The CDR3 DNA reads as TGTGCCAGCAGCGGATACAGGGAGAGAAATGAAAAACTGTTTTTT. Translation: CASSGYRERNEKLFF. Full variable domain (rest looked up from reference TRBV9 and TRBJ1-4): DSGVTQTPKHLITATGQRVTLRCSPRSGDLSVYWYQQSLDQGLQFLIQYYNGEERAKGNILERFSAQQFPDLHSELNLSSLELGDSALYFCASSGYRERNEKLFFGSGTQLSVL.